This T cell receptor beta chain was identified during a study of control samples from healthy donors and cancer patients. This CDR3 region has 19 residues. The germline V gene has CDR1 LGHNA and CDR2 YSLEER. The V end was cut by 1 base, the J end by 8 bases, with 27 bases between. Produced via immunoSEQ multiplex PCR; TCRdb's table is partial and in-frame only. The sample lists 130,000 or so clones; roughly nine tenths were seen once. Input material: blood. The chain employs TRBV4-3 and TRBJ2-1; perhaps D is TRBD1 or TRBD2 (5 bases each). This clonotype was obtained from a man in his late teens or twenties in good health. CDR3 protein: CASSQAVPRGAANTYEQFF. The DNA of the CDR3 is TGCGCCAGCAGCCAAGCCGTCCCGAGAGGGGCTGCTAACACCTATGAGCAGTTCTTC.